This T cell receptor beta chain was identified in a study of T cell responses to AZD1222 COVID-19 vaccine. Notes on the study in general: Spike-spanning, vaccine-associated CD4 TCRs were dominant at 160-218 and 743-854.

Germline CDR1 reads LGHNA; CDR2 reads YSLEER. V shed 4 bases and J shed 3 bases, with 9 bases lying between them. CDR3 length: 13 amino acids. To note about this clone: The antigen remains undetermined.

Assay used: immunoSEQ multiplex PCR; TCRdb lists only in-frame clones, some missing. The profile shows approximately 150,000 clones, roughly 87% of them singletons. The chain couples TRBV4-3 to TRBJ1-2; no clear D. This TCR was sampled from an adult in good health. The sequencing used peripheral blood, collected on day 0 of AZD1222 vaccination. The CDR3 DNA reads TGCGCCAGCAGCCGTACTGGGGACTATGGCTACACCTTC. Translated, it gives CASSRTGDYGYTF.